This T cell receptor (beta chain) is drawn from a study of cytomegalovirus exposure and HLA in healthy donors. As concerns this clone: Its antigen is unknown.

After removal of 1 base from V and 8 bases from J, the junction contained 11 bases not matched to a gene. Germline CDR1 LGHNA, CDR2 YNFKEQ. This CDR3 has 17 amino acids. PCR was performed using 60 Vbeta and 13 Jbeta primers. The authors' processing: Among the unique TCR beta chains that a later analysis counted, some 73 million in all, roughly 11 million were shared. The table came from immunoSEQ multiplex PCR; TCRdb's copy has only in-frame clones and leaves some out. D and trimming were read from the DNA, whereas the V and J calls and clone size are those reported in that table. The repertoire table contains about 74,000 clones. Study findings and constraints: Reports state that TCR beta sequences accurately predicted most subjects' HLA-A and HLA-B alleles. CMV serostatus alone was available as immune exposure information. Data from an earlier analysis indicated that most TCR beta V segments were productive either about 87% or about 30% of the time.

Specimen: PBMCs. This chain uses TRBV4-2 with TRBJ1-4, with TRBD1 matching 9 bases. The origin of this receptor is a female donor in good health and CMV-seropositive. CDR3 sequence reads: CASSQGGGTGSREKLFF. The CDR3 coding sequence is TGTGCCAGCAGCCAAGGGGGGGGGACAGGGTCGAGAGAAAAACTGTTTTTT.